This T cell receptor (beta chain) was found in a study of T cell repertoires in cytomegalovirus infection. V was clipped by 4 bases and J by 0 bases; unmatched bases: 9. This CDR3 is 18 amino acids long. CDR1 and CDR2 (germline): SGHTA, FQGNSA. This clonotype has ten or more counts. TCRdb reanalysed the reads using MiXCR and keeps one entry per CDR3 protein. The sample yields 150,000 to 200,000 distinct CDR3 sequences, 9.5% seen once. The receptor was derived from a human donor in good health (CMV status not recorded). Some clones in this sample may be carry-over from other donors' samples. The chain recombines TRBV7-2 with TRBJ2-2, with 9 bases that match TRBD2. Sequenced sample: PBMCs. The CDR3 DNA follows: TGTGCCAGCAGCTCCCGACCCATAGCGGGAGCGAACACCGGGGAGCTGTTTTTT. Amino acid sequence: CASSSRPIAGANTGELFF.